This entry lists 14 T cell receptor beta chains sequenced from one sample in a study of shared clonotypes between healthy human individuals. Assay: immunoSEQ multiplex PCR; the TCRdb copy retains only in-frame clones and omits some. The sample shows about a million clones, about 75% of them seen only once. The source material was memory CD4+ T cells sorted from blood. Subset in this sample: CD45RA-negative fraction. The receptors were gathered from a man aged 18-30 years in good health.

The chain combines TRBV5-4 with TRBJ1-1, with D possibly being TRBD1 (6 bases). The CDR3 has 14 residues. V was shortened by 4 bases and J by 0 bases, with 10 bases between the two germline ends. The germline CDR1 and CDR2 sequences are SGHNT and YYREEE (reference sequence). The CDR3 loop reads CASSTRGVNTEAFF. The CDR3, as DNA: TGTGCCAGCAGCACCAGGGGTGTGAACACTGAAGCTTTCTTT.

The chain couples TRBV30 to TRBJ2-3; 8 nucleotides align to TRBD2. This CDR3 contains 14 residues. CDR1 GTSNPN and CDR2 SVGIG come from the germline V gene (reference sequence). J lost 9 bases, V lost 5 bases, and 13 bases had no gene match. CDR3 coding DNA: TGTGCCTGGGACCCAGGGACTAGTGGCGAGACGCAGTATTTT. This codes for CAWDPGTSGETQYF.

This clone has a handful of counts. The V call is TRBV19, the J call TRBJ1-2; D call uncertain. The CDR3 length is 15 residues. Germline V gives CDR1 LNHDA, CDR2 SQIVND (reference sequence). Trimming shortened V by 7 bases and J by 0 bases, and 15 bases separated the two germline ends. CDR3 nucleotides: TGTGCCAGTACCCAAACCGGAGTGACTAACTATGGCTACACCTTC. Amino acids: CASTQTGVTNYGYTF.

This clone occurred many times. The chain is built from TRBV27 and TRBJ1-6, with D maybe TRBD1 (5 bases). V was clipped by 5 bases and J by 7 bases, with 15 bases between them. Germline loops: CDR1 MNHEY, CDR2 SMNVEV (reference sequence). This CDR3 is 15 amino acids long. This CDR3 reads CASSPTGHRNSPLHF. CDR3 DNA sequence: TGTGCCAGCAGTCCCACCGGACACAGAAATTCACCCCTCCACTTT.

The chain couples TRBV5-8 to TRBJ2-3; weak D call: TRBD2 (5 bases). The germline CDR1 and CDR2 sequences are SGHTS and YDEGEE. CDR3 length: 16 residues. The germline V and J ends were trimmed by 0 bases and 3 bases, with 14 bases remaining between them. The CDR3, as DNA: TGTGCCAGCAGCTTGGGAGTTGGAGGAGCAACAGATACGCAGTATTTT. Encoded protein: CASSLGVGGATDTQYF.

V gene TRBV7-9 combines with J gene TRBJ1-1; D uncertain. The V and J ends lost 3 bases and 7 bases respectively, with 12 bases between them. This CDR3 region has 13 residues. From germline, CDR1 is SEHNR and CDR2 FQNEAQ (reference sequence). For the CDR3, the DNA is TGTGCCAGCAGCTTCCAGGAGCTAGGTGAAGCTTTCTTT. Translating gives CASSFQELGEAFF.

The chain employs TRBV4-1 and TRBJ1-4; D gene ambiguous. Trimming cost V 0 bases and J 8 bases, with 13 bases left between them. The germline V gene encodes CDR1 MGHRA and CDR2 YSYEKL. This CDR3 is 15 amino acids long. CDR3 coding DNA: TGCGCCAGCAGCCAAGAGTTCGAGTGGCGGGAAAAACTGTTTTTT. It translates to CASSQEFEWREKLFF.

This chain joins TRBV5-8 and TRBJ2-2, with D maybe TRBD2 (6 bases). V lost 3 bases, J lost 0 bases, and 12 bases lay in between. This CDR3 comprises 16 residues. The germline gives CDR1 SGHTS, CDR2 YDEGEE. The CDR3 sequence: CASSWIRGTNTGELFF. CDR3 in DNA: TGTGCCAGCAGCTGGATTCGCGGGACGAACACCGGGGAGCTGTTTTTT.

This chain links TRBV9 with TRBJ2-5; tentatively, D is TRBD1 (6 bases). Trimming took 0 bases from V and 3 from J, leaving 12 bases between them. The CDR3 is made up of 15 amino acids. Germline V lookup: CDR1 SGDLS, CDR2 YYNGEE. The CDR3 nucleotides read TGTGCCAGCAGCGTAGGGGGGCGAGGGAAAGAGACCCAGTACTTC. Protein product: CASSVGGRGKETQYF.

The CDR3 here is CASSSRTSVSYEQYF. CDR3 nucleotide sequence: TGTGCCAGCAGCTCCCGGACTAGCGTCTCCTACGAGCAGTACTTC. The chain couples TRBV7-9 to TRBJ2-7; 9 bases agree with TRBD2. The CDR3 sequence is 15 residues long. From germline, CDR1 is SEHNR and CDR2 FQNEAQ (reference sequence). Trimming at V came to 4 bases and at J to 0 bases, leaving 4 bases not matched to a gene.

The rearrangement joins TRBV19 to TRBJ1-5; D is perhaps TRBD1 (5 bases). The CDR3 is 16 amino acids. Germline CDR1 reads LNHDA; CDR2 reads SQIVND (reference sequence). Deletions cut 6 bases from V and 7 bases from J, with 22 bases between. CDR3 sequence: CASRTGTGIGQQPQHF. The CDR3 coding sequence is TGTGCCAGTAGAACCGGGACTGGGATCGGTCAGCAGCCCCAGCATTTT.

The V and J genes are TRBV29-1 and TRBJ1-5; 9 bases are shared with TRBD1. Trimming took 6 bases from V and 5 from J; bases not matched to a gene: 2. This CDR3 is 12 amino acids long. From germline, CDR1 is SQVTM and CDR2 ANQGSEA. CDR3 residues: CSVRTGDQPQHF. In DNA form, the CDR3 reads TGCAGCGTCAGGACAGGGGATCAGCCCCAGCATTTT.

The chain couples TRBV10-1 to TRBJ2-5; 8 bases match TRBD2. From germline, CDR1 is WNHNN and CDR2 SYGVQD (reference sequence). The CDR3 sequence is 13 residues long. The J segment lost 4 bases and the V segment lost 5 bases, leaving 3 bases of the junction unmatched. CDR3 in amino acids: CASSLTSGETQYF. CDR3 bases: TGCGCCAGCAGTTTAACTAGCGGAGAGACCCAGTACTTC.

The J gene is TRBJ1-1, the V gene TRBV6-6; no reliable D call. The germline V and J ends were trimmed by 8 bases and 1 base, with 14 bases remaining between them. The CDR3 has 14 amino acids. Germline assignment: CDR1 MNHNY and CDR2 SVGAGI (reference sequence). The CDR3 loop reads CASLPASGNTEAFF. In DNA form, the CDR3 reads TGTGCCAGCCTGCCCGCTTCGGGGAACACTGAAGCTTTCTTT.